These 22 T cell receptor beta chains were all obtained from the same sample, sequenced in a study of blood T cell repertoires in COVID-19. Method: immunoSEQ multiplex PCR; TCRdb's copy keeps in-frame clones and lacks some. The repertoire holds approximately 210,000 clones, with under 95% as singletons. Source material: peripheral blood. These receptors were taken from a man aged 25 to 45 with acute or convalescent COVID-19.

In nucleotides, the CDR3 is TGCGCCAGCAGCCAAGTCCCGGGACAGGTATTCACAGATACGCAGTATTTT. This codes for CASSQVPGQVFTDTQYF. The genes are TRBV4-1 and TRBJ2-3, with 8 bases fitting TRBD1. V lost 1 base, J lost 2 bases, and 8 bases stayed unmatched. Per the germline V gene, CDR1 is MGHRA and CDR2 is YSYEKL. The CDR3 is 17 amino acids.

This clone was found a few times. This sequence joins TRBV7-9 and TRBJ2-4, with no clear D. CDR1 is SEHNR, CDR2 FQNEAQ, per germline (reference sequence). The CDR3 has 12 residues. V shed 5 bases and J shed 9 bases, with 11 bases lying between them. CDR3 in DNA: TGTGCCAGCAGCCCGACCCGAGGCATTCAGTACTTC. It codes for CASSPTRGIQYF.

This chain joins TRBV10-1 and TRBJ2-5; 10 bases match TRBD2. This CDR3 region has 15 residues. V was pared by 11 bases and J by 3 bases, with 12 bases of the junction left unmatched. The germline CDR1 and CDR2 sequences are WNHNN and SYGVQD (reference sequence). The CDR3 loop reads CASGLANPDEETQYF. CDR3 DNA: TGCGCCTCGGGACTAGCGAACCCAGACGAAGAGACCCAGTACTTC.

J is TRBJ2-3 and V is TRBV28; the D gene is possibly TRBD2 (5 bases). V lost 5 bases and J lost 3, with 12 bases in between. Germline V CDR1 and CDR2: MDHEN, SYDVKM. The CDR3 contains 14 residues. The CDR3 DNA reads TGTGCCAGCAGTCCATGGTCGGGGACAGATACGCAGTATTTT. Translation: CASSPWSGTDTQYF.

The V call is TRBV5-1, the J call TRBJ2-5; 12 nucleotides agree with TRBD1. Germline values: CDR1 SGHRS, CDR2 YFSETQ. The CDR3 spans 14 residues. Losses at the gene ends were 3 bases for V and 5 bases for J; bases not matched to a gene: 2. CDR3 DNA sequence: TGCGCCAGCAGCTGGGGGACAGGGGGCGAGACCCAGTACTTC. Protein product: CASSWGTGGETQYF.

This clone was picked up one time. This chain connects TRBV7-3 to TRBJ2-7; tentatively, D is TRBD1 (8 bases). The CDR3 loop spans 15 amino acids. CDR1 and CDR2 from the germline V gene are SGHTA and FQGTGA. V lost 5 bases and J lost 7, with 21 bases in between. In DNA, the CDR3 is TGTGCCAGCAGCGGACGGACAGGGAGGGCGTGGGAGCAGTACTTC. It encodes CASSGRTGRAWEQYF.

J is TRBJ1-2 and V is TRBV20-1; 7 positions match TRBD1. This CDR3 is 15 amino acids long. The V gene end was trimmed by 3 bases and the J gene end by 4 bases; junction bases not matched to a gene: 11. CDR1 is DFQATT and CDR2 is SNEGSKA in the germline V gene (reference sequence). The CDR3 DNA reads as TGCAGTGCTAGTGACTACAAAAGGACAGGCTATGGCTACACCTTC. Amino acids: CSASDYKRTGYGYTF.

The V and J genes are TRBV5-1 and TRBJ2-2; tentatively, D is TRBD2 (5 bases). The CDR3 is made up of 13 amino acids. Trimming removed 5 bases at V and 3 bases at J, with 8 bases between. Germline lookup yields CDR1 SGHRS and CDR2 YFSETQ. CDR3 loop: CASRPGYTGELFF. The CDR3 bases are TGCGCCAGCAGACCGGGATACACCGGGGAGCTGTTTTTT.

In nucleotides, the CDR3 is TGTGCCAGCAGCCCCCGGACTAGCGGGTCACCACACGAGCAGTACTTC. Translating it yields CASSPRTSGSPHEQYF. The chain couples TRBV7-6 to TRBJ2-7; 11 nucleotides agree with TRBD2. Trimming removed 5 bases from V and 5 bases from J; junction bases left unmatched: 11. The CDR3 has 16 amino acids. The germline gives CDR1 SGHVS, CDR2 FNYEAQ.

The genes are TRBV5-1 and TRBJ1-6; D is unclear. Germline CDR1 SGHRS, CDR2 YFSETQ. Trimming stripped 0 bases from V and 9 bases from J, with 10 bases between. The CDR3 totals 14 residues. The DNA for the CDR3 is TGCGCCAGCAGCTTGGGTGGGCATAGTTCACCCCTCCACTTT. Translating it yields CASSLGGHSSPLHF.

This clone showed up just once. The gene calls are TRBV6-1 and TRBJ2-3; 11 bases are a match to TRBD2. Trimming at V came to 3 bases and at J to 4 bases, leaving 9 bases not matched to a gene. The CDR3 loop spans 17 amino acids. Per germline, CDR1 MNHNS and CDR2 SASEGT. This CDR3 is CASSDRLAGGGADTQYF. CDR3 sequence (DNA): TGTGCCAGCAGTGATCGGCTAGCGGGAGGAGGGGCAGATACGCAGTATTTT.

The chain couples TRBV7-8 to TRBJ2-1, with 9 bases aligning to TRBD2. The germline V gene encodes CDR1 SGHVS and CDR2 FQNEAQ. Trimming removed 4 bases from V and 5 bases from J; junction bases left unmatched: 9. This CDR3 spans 16 amino acids. The CDR3 spells CASSYRTSVGHNEQFF. In nucleotides, the CDR3 is TGTGCCAGCAGCTATCGGACTAGCGTCGGCCACAATGAGCAGTTCTTC.

The V and J genes are TRBV4-1 and TRBJ1-5, with a possible D match to TRBD1 (5 bases). Germline-derived CDR1 and CDR2 are MGHRA and YSYEKL. This CDR3 region has 14 residues. V was clipped by 1 base and J by 5 bases, with 9 bases between them. This chain's CDR3 is CASSQVGGDQPQHF. The CDR3 nucleotides read TGCGCCAGCAGCCAAGTGGGAGGGGATCAGCCCCAGCATTTT.

The chain has TRBV6-4 and TRBJ2-5; D may be TRBD2 (6 bases). CDR3 length: 13 residues. Germline V lookup: CDR1 MRHNA, CDR2 SNTAGT. V was trimmed by 5 bases and J by 4 bases, leaving 11 bases between them. The CDR3 loop is CASSRDSGETQYF. The CDR3 DNA follows: TGTGCCAGCAGTCGGGACTCTGGAGAGACCCAGTACTTC.

This chain joins TRBV6-5 and TRBJ1-1; a possible D gene is TRBD1 (5 bases). V lost 2 bases, J lost 12 bases, and 13 bases lay in between. The CDR3 length is 12 residues. Germline V lookup: CDR1 MNHEY, CDR2 SVGAGI. Here the CDR3 reads CASSYRGLRTFF. The CDR3 DNA is TGTGCCAGCAGTTACAGGGGTTTGAGAACTTTCTTT.

This chain joins TRBV29-1 and TRBJ2-5; 10 positions agree with TRBD2. Per germline, CDR1 SQVTM and CDR2 ANQGSEA. V shed 6 bases and J 4 bases; nucleotides not matched to a gene: 8. The CDR3 runs to 14 residues. The chain's CDR3 is CSVGSSGSAETQYF. In DNA form, the CDR3 reads TGCAGCGTGGGATCTAGCGGGAGCGCAGAGACCCAGTACTTC. The whole variable domain, remainder taken from reference TRBV29-1 and TRBJ2-5, is SAVISQKPSRDICQRGTSLTIQCQVDSQVTMMFWYRQQPGQSLTLIATANQGSEATYESGFVIDKFPISRPNLTFSTLTVSNMSPEDSSIYLCSVGSSGSAETQYFGPGTRLLVL.

The genes are TRBV5-4 and TRBJ2-1; no clear D. This CDR3 region has 13 residues. V shed 0 bases and J shed 6 bases, with 7 bases lying between them. Germline V gene data show CDR1 as SGHNT and CDR2 as YYREEE (reference sequence). This chain's CDR3 is CASSLVPVNEQFF. DNA for the CDR3: TGTGCCAGCAGCTTGGTCCCGGTCAATGAGCAGTTCTTC.

This clone was picked up a small number of times. DNA for the CDR3: TGTGCCTGGGACAGAACAACAGGGGGCGCTTTTACCTTC. Translated: CAWDRTTGGAFTF. This chain connects TRBV30 to TRBJ1-2, with TRBD1 matching 9 bases. After removal of 5 bases from V and 14 bases from J, the junction contained 15 bases not matched to a gene. The CDR3 is made up of 13 amino acids. Germline V gene data show CDR1 as GTSNPN and CDR2 as SVGIG (reference sequence).

The chain is built from TRBV2 and TRBJ2-1, with D unresolved. The germline CDR1 and CDR2 sequences are SNHLY and FYNNEI. The CDR3 extends over 13 amino acids. Trimming left V 4 bases short and J 6 bases short, with 10 bases between. CDR3 in DNA: TGTGCCAGCAGTGCCGAACCCGGCAATGAGCAGTTCTTC. It specifies CASSAEPGNEQFF.

The gene calls are TRBV19 and TRBJ1-5, with D unclear. Germline V CDR1 and CDR2: LNHDA, SQIVND (reference sequence). The CDR3 contains 13 residues. Deletions cut 3 bases from V and 4 bases from J, with 7 bases between. The DNA for the CDR3 is TGTGCCAGTAGTATTGTGTTAAATCAGCCCCAGCATTTT. Amino acid sequence: CASSIVLNQPQHF.

The chain has TRBV28 and TRBJ1-6, with no clear D. Per the germline V gene, CDR1 is MDHEN and CDR2 is SYDVKM. The CDR3 is made up of 13 amino acids. The V end lost 7 bases, the J end lost 9 bases, and 13 bases lay between the germline ends. This chain's CDR3 is CASTISRVSPLHF. The DNA for the CDR3 is TGTGCCAGCACCATAAGTCGGGTTTCACCCCTCCACTTT.

This CDR3 is CASSPGQGNTEAFF. CDR3 sequence (DNA): TGTGCCAGTAGTCCGGGACAGGGAAACACTGAAGCTTTCTTT. The chain is built from TRBV19 and TRBJ1-1, with 9 positions matching TRBD1. V gave up 5 bases and J gave up 2 bases; unmatched junction bases: 3. The germline V gene encodes CDR1 LNHDA and CDR2 SQIVND (reference sequence). The CDR3 totals 14 residues.